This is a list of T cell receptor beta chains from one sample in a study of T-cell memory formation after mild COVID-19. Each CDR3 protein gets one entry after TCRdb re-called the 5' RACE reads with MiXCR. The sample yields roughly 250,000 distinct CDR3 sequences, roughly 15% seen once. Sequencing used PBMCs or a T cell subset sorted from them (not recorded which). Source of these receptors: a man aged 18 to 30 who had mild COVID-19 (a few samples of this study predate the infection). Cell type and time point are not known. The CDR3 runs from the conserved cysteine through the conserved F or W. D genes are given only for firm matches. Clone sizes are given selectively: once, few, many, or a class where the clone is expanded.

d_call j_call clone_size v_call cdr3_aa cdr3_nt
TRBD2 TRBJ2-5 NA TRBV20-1 CSAPRPLAGGGETQYF TGCAGTGCTCCTCGCCCACTAGCGGGGGGAGGCGAGACCCAGTACTTC
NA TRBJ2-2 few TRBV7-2 CASSSRHTGELFF TGTGCCAGCAGCTCACGTCACACCGGGGAGCTGTTTTTT
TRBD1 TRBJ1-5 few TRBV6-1 CASRNQGVSNQPQHF TGTGCCAGCAGAAATCAGGGGGTCAGCAATCAGCCCCAGCATTTT
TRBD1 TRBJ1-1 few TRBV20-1 CSSDLQGGNEAFF TGCAGCTCGGACCTACAGGGGGGAAACGAAGCTTTCTTT
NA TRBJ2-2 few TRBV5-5 CASNYGRPGELFF TGTGCCAGCAACTACGGACGACCCGGGGAGCTGTTTTTT
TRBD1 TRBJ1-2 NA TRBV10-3 CAISEQGTNYGYTF TGTGCCATCAGTGAACAGGGGACTAACTATGGCTACACCTTC
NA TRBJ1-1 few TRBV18 CASSPLPLNTEAFF TGTGCCAGCTCACCGCTTCCACTTAACACTGAAGCTTTCTTT
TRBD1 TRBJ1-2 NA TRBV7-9 CASSLGQGFYGYTF TGTGCCAGCAGCTTAGGACAGGGTTTCTATGGCTACACCTTC
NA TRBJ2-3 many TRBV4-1 CASSQEAFPSTDTQYF TGCGCCAGCAGCCAAGAGGCCTTTCCTAGCACAGATACGCAGTATTTT
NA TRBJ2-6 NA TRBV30 CASSGGGANVLTF TGTGCCTCCTCCGGTGGTGGGGCCAACGTCCTGACTTTC
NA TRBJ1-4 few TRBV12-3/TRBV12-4 CASSLGGTMSEKLFF TGTGCCAGCAGTTTAGGTGGGACAATGAGTGAAAAACTGTTTTTT
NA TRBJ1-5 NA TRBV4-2 CASSQVQESNQPQHF TGTGCCAGCAGCCAAGTACAGGAAAGTAATCAGCCCCAGCATTTT
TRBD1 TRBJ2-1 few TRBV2 CASLWTGGNNEQFF TGTGCCAGCCTTTGGACAGGGGGTAACAATGAGCAGTTCTTC
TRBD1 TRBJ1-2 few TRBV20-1 CSARGRDRVYYGYTF TGCAGTGCTAGAGGCCGGGACAGGGTCTATTATGGCTACACCTTC
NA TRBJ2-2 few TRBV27 CASSLFRGAPGELFF TGTGCCAGCAGTTTATTTCGGGGGGCCCCCGGGGAGCTGTTTTTT
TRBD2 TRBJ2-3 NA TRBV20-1 CSAIGTSGRTDTQYF TGCAGTGCGATCGGGACTAGCGGAAGGACAGATACGCAGTATTTT
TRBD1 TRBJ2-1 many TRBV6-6 CASSYSEAGGNEQFF TGTGCCAGCAGTTACTCTGAGGCAGGGGGCAATGAGCAGTTCTTC
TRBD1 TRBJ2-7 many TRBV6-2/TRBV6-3 CASSPIGQGVYEQYF TGTGCCAGCAGTCCAATTGGACAGGGGGTCTACGAGCAGTACTTC